This record covers a single T cell receptor beta chain. Its antigen remains unknown. These data belong to a study of OX40 agonist ivuxolimab in advanced cancers. For the study at large: Of mixed ages from about 20 to 85 and averaging about 60 years, the group was more than 65% male. Enrollees could have had prior anti-PD-1, anti-PD-L1 or anti-CTLA-4 therapy, which 30% to 50% had received.

Clones were sequenced by immunoSEQ multiplex PCR, and TCRdb holds only the in-frame ones, with some missing. The repertoire holds tens of thousands of clones, 60% to 80% seen once, with 5% to 6.5% in the top ten. This CDR3 is built from 11 residues. Trimming removed 5 bases from V and 4 bases from J, with 3 bases in between. The germline gives CDR1 MNHEY, CDR2 SMNVEV (reference sequence). Study findings and constraints: Not determined was the antigen specificity of the expanded peripheral T cells.

The source of this sequence is an adult with an advanced solid tumor such as melanoma, head and neck, liver or kidney cancer. J is TRBJ2-4 and V is TRBV27; D is ambiguous. The sequences come from CD4+ or CD8+ T cells sorted from blood, collected in a trial of the OX40 agonist ivuxolimab. The CDR3 loop is CASSSKNIQYF. The CDR3 region has the DNA TGTGCCAGCAGTAGTAAAAACATTCAGTACTTC.